Below, 21 T cell receptor beta chains from the same sample are listed, as sequenced in a study of blood T cell repertoires in COVID-19. Using immunoSEQ multiplex PCR, the repertoire was profiled, and TCRdb retains in-frame clones only, with some absent. The sample has approximately 160,000 clones, around 84% seen once. Sequenced: peripheral blood. Every receptor here comes from an elderly woman with acute or convalescent COVID-19.

The chain is built from TRBV2 and TRBJ2-2; 8 nucleotides agree with TRBD2. The length of the CDR3 is 15 residues. Trimming at V came to 4 bases and at J to 5 bases, leaving 6 bases not matched to a gene. From germline, CDR1 is SNHLY and CDR2 FYNNEI. CDR3 DNA sequence: TGTGCCAGCAGTGGTCGGCGGGGGGAAACCGGGGAGCTGTTTTTT. Translated: CASSGRRGETGELFF.

J is TRBJ2-2 and V is TRBV5-1, with TRBD2 matching 9 bases. Losses at the gene ends were 2 bases for V and 4 bases for J; bases not matched to a gene: 3. The germline V gene encodes CDR1 SGHRS and CDR2 YFSETQ. CDR3 length equals 15 residues. DNA for the CDR3: TGCGCCAGCAGCTTAATAGCGGGGGCCACCGGGGAGCTGTTTTTT. Protein sequence: CASSLIAGATGELFF.

J is TRBJ1-1 and V is TRBV19; the D is unclear. The germline V and J ends were trimmed by 7 bases and 1 base, with 16 bases remaining between them. Germline CDR1 is LNHDA and CDR2 is SQIVND (reference sequence). CDR3 size: 15 residues. CDR3 sequence: CASIPRGYRNTEAFF. The CDR3 DNA reads as TGTGCCAGTATTCCTCGGGGTTATAGGAACACTGAAGCTTTCTTT.

The rearrangement joins TRBV18 to TRBJ1-1, with D uncertain. From germline, CDR1 is KGHSH and CDR2 LQKENI. Trimming stripped 4 bases from V and 6 bases from J, with 6 bases between. The CDR3 is made up of 11 amino acids. The CDR3 region is CASSRQAEAFF. Here the CDR3 DNA reads TGTGCCAGCTCACGGCAGGCTGAAGCTTTCTTT.

The chain has TRBV14 and TRBJ2-7, with 9 bases fitting TRBD1. CDR3 length equals 22 residues. CDR1 and CDR2 (germline): SGHDN, FVKESK. J gave up 3 bases and V 0 bases, and 24 bases lay outside the gene matches. The chain's CDR3 is CASSQDLWVRDREAFGFYEQYF. The CDR3 DNA reads as TGTGCCAGCAGCCAAGATCTTTGGGTCCGGGACAGGGAGGCATTCGGGTTCTACGAGCAGTACTTC.

The V gene is TRBV30, the J gene TRBJ1-1, with 8 nucleotides matching TRBD1. The V gene end was trimmed by 8 bases and the J gene end by 0 bases; junction bases not matched to a gene: 5. The germline CDR1 and CDR2 sequences are GTSNPN and SVGIG (reference sequence). The CDR3 spans 13 residues. The CDR3 loop reads CAGRTGLNTEAFF. The CDR3 DNA is TGTGCCGGACGGACAGGGCTGAACACTGAAGCTTTCTTT.

The rearrangement links TRBV9 to TRBJ2-7; a possible D gene is TRBD2 (5 bases). Germline V gene data show CDR1 as SGDLS and CDR2 as YYNGEE. Between the trimmed V and J ends, which lost 0 bases and 2 bases, there was a span of 15 bases. This CDR3 has 16 residues. The CDR3 protein is CASSVATETTTYEQYF. For the CDR3, the DNA is TGTGCCAGCAGCGTAGCTACCGAGACTACCACCTACGAGCAGTACTTC.

J is TRBJ2-3 and V is TRBV9, with 9 bases matching TRBD2. The length of the CDR3 is 18 residues. Germline trimming cut 1 base from V and 3 bases from J; bases unmatched to any gene: 12. CDR1 is SGDLS, CDR2 YYNGEE, per germline. CDR3 nucleotides: TGTGCCAGCAGCGTAAAGAGGTCGGCGGGGGGGCCAACAGATACGCAGTATTTT. Translating gives CASSVKRSAGGPTDTQYF. The full variable domain, rest sourced from reference TRBV9 and TRBJ2-3, is DSGVTQTPKHLITATGQRVTLRCSPRSGDLSVYWYQQSLDQGLQFLIQYYNGEERAKGNILERFSAQQFPDLHSELNLSSLELGDSALYFCASSVKRSAGGPTDTQYFGPGTRLTVL.

The chain is built from TRBV5-1 and TRBJ2-1, with TRBD1 as a possible D gene (6 bases). Trimming shortened V by 4 bases and J by 0 bases, and 14 bases separated the two germline ends. Germline V gives CDR1 SGHRS, CDR2 YFSETQ. CDR3 length equals 16 residues. CDR3 region: CASSIQGRGSYNEQFF. CDR3 DNA: TGCGCCAGCAGCATACAGGGACGGGGCTCCTACAATGAGCAGTTCTTC.

The chain combines TRBV7-2 with TRBJ1-2; the D is unclear. Germline CDR1 and CDR2: SGHTA and FQGNSA. CDR3 size: 13 residues. V lost 1 base, J lost 4 bases, and 7 bases lay in between. This CDR3 reads CASSLGQIYGYTF. As DNA, the CDR3 is TGTGCCAGCAGCTTAGGTCAGATCTATGGCTACACCTTC.

In this sample, this clone turned up once. J is TRBJ2-3 and V is TRBV11-2; 14 nucleotides agree with TRBD2. This CDR3 region has 16 residues. From germline, CDR1 is SGHAT and CDR2 FQNNGV. V lost 4 bases and J lost 14; bases outside the gene matches: 14. The chain's CDR3 is CASSSRVGTSGRIRYF. The CDR3 nucleotides are TGTGCCAGCAGCTCTAGAGTAGGGACTAGCGGGAGAATTCGGTATTTT. Complete variable domain (other parts from reference TRBV11-2 and TRBJ2-3): EAGVAQSPRYKIIEKRQSVAFWCNPISGHATLYWYQQILGQGPKLLIQFQNNGVVDDSQLPKDRFSAERLKGVDSTLKIQPAKLEDSAVYLCASSSRVGTSGRIRYFGPGTRLTVL.

The chain links TRBV6-1 to TRBJ2-3, with D unresolved. Germline V gene sequence: CDR1 MNHNS, CDR2 SASEGT. This CDR3 comprises 15 residues. V was pared by 1 base and J by 6 bases, with 14 bases between. CDR3 DNA: TGTGCCAGCAGTGAAGATCTATCGAGGCGGGATACGCAGTATTTT. It specifies CASSEDLSRRDTQYF.

V is TRBV5-4 and J is TRBJ1-1; D perhaps matches TRBD1 (5 bases). The V gene's germline CDR1 is SGHNT and CDR2 YYREEE (reference sequence). The CDR3 is 15 residues long. Trimming left V 4 bases short and J 2 bases short, with 15 bases between. In DNA, the CDR3 is TGTGCCAGCAGCGAGCAGGGTCCTATAAACACTGAAGCTTTCTTT. Translated: CASSEQGPINTEAFF.

The chain uses TRBV19 and TRBJ2-3; 7 bases align to TRBD1. Germline CDR1 reads LNHDA; CDR2 reads SQIVND (reference sequence). CDR3 length: 15 residues. After removal of 2 bases from V and 1 base from J, the junction contained 3 bases not matched to a gene. The CDR3 DNA sequence: TGTGCCAGTAGTATAAGGACAGGCCGCACAGATACGCAGTATTTT. Encoded protein: CASSIRTGRTDTQYF.

This clone was found a few times. The chain links TRBV4-3 to TRBJ2-5; D may be TRBD1 (6 bases). Trimming cost V 2 bases and J 5 bases, with 6 bases left between them. Germline assignment: CDR1 LGHNA and CDR2 YSLEER. There are 12 residues in the CDR3. CDR3 amino acids: CASSQRGETQYF. DNA of the CDR3: TGCGCCAGCAGCCAAAGGGGGGAGACCCAGTACTTC.

This clone was picked up a small number of times. The chain is built from TRBV7-9 and TRBJ1-6; a possible D gene is TRBD1 (6 bases). This CDR3 is 15 amino acids long. CDR1 is SEHNR and CDR2 is FQNEAQ in the germline V gene (reference sequence). The ends were cut back, 5 bases at V and 6 bases at J, with 14 bases in the middle. This CDR3 is CASSPTGTINSPLHF. The CDR3 bases are TGTGCCAGCAGCCCGACCGGGACAATTAATTCACCCCTCCACTTT.

The chain combines TRBV2 with TRBJ2-7; D uncertain. CDR1 is SNHLY and CDR2 is FYNNEI in the germline V gene. The CDR3 runs to 14 residues. Trimming cost V 4 bases and J 2 bases, with 12 bases left between them. The CDR3, as DNA: TGTGCCAGCAGTGGGTCTAGGCCTACCTACGAGCAGTACTTC. Translated, it gives CASSGSRPTYEQYF.

The chain joins TRBV7-2 to TRBJ2-7; TRBD2 matches at 7 bases. Germline assignment: CDR1 SGHTA and CDR2 FQGNSA. CDR3 length equals 15 residues. The junction had 5 bases not matched to a gene; V was cut back by 3 bases and J by 0 bases. The CDR3 coding sequence is TGTGCCAGCAGCTTCCCTGAGCGGGGCTCCTACGAGCAGTACTTC. Amino acids: CASSFPERGSYEQYF.

V is TRBV7-2 and J is TRBJ2-7; 7 bases are shared with TRBD1. Germline CDR1 reads SGHTA; CDR2 reads FQGNSA. CDR3 length: 16 residues. Trimming took 6 bases from V and 3 from J; bases not matched to a gene: 14. The CDR3 bases are TGTGCCAGCAGTAAACCACCGGACAGGATTAACTACGAGCAGTACTTC. Amino acids: CASSKPPDRINYEQYF.

CDR3 region: CASQRLADTQYF. CDR3 sequence (DNA): TGTGCCAGCCAACGGTTGGCAGATACGCAGTATTTT. This sequence joins TRBV2 and TRBJ2-3; no reliable D call. The germline V and J ends were trimmed by 8 bases and 4 bases, with 10 bases remaining between them. Germline values: CDR1 SNHLY, CDR2 FYNNEI. The length of the CDR3 is 12 residues.

The CDR3 coding sequence is TGTGCCAGCACTTGGGGGGGATCTAACTATGGCTACACCTTC. It specifies CASTWGGSNYGYTF. V usage is TRBV28 and J usage is TRBJ1-2; tentative D call: TRBD1 (5 bases). Trimming took 7 bases from V and 0 from J, leaving 12 bases between them. The CDR3 length is 14 residues. Germline V lookup: CDR1 MDHEN, CDR2 SYDVKM.